This T cell receptor (beta chain) was found in a study of T-cell memory formation after mild COVID-19. In regard to this clonotype: Its antigen is not identified.

Overall study findings and caveats: There were some responding clones in pre-infection memory, which suggested that cross-reactive memory had joined. CD4/CD8 balance held among clones contracting day 15 to 85, and later expanders leaned CD4+. Contracting CD4+ clones were located mainly in CM and EM, and CD8+ clones in EMRA.

Employing constant-segment primers, 5'RACE generated TCR alpha and TCR beta cDNA libraries bearing sample barcodes and UMIs. TCRdb called the 5' RACE reads again in MiXCR, with one record for every CDR3 protein. The data contain over 70,000 distinct CDR3 sequences, roughly an eighth of them singletons. CDR1 and CDR2 from the germline V gene are LGHDT and YNNKEL (reference sequence). Germline trimming cut 0 bases from V and 9 bases from J; bases unmatched to any gene: 15. This CDR3 has 18 amino acids. The V and J genes are TRBV3-1 and TRBJ2-1; TRBD2 aligns across 9 bases. The source material was PBMCs or a T cell subset sorted from them (not recorded which). This TCR derives from an adult woman who had mild COVID-19 (a few samples of this study predate the infection). Cell type and time point are not known. The CDR3 loop is CASSQDYQSGRKYVEQFF. CDR3 sequence (DNA): TGTGCCAGCAGCCAAGATTACCAGAGCGGGAGGAAATATGTTGAGCAGTTCTTC.